These T cell receptor beta chains were read from a single sample in a study of CD8 T cells in Susac syndrome. TCRdb reprocessed the immunoSEQ multiplex PCR reads with MiXCR, giving one entry per CDR3 protein. The sample shows some 210,000 distinct CDR3 sequences, over 90% of them seen only once. Sequencing was performed on CD4+ T cells from PBMCs. These receptors were obtained from a human donor with Susac syndrome. CDR3s include the opening cysteine and the closing phenylalanine or tryptophan. The order of the fields is CDR3 DNA, CDR3 protein, D gene, clone size, V gene, J gene. A D gene is named only where the DNA matches it firmly. Size tells how often a clone was seen (once, few, many) or the class of an expanded clone, and some rows leave it out.

CDR3nt: TGTGCCAGCAGTTTAGCAGGGCGGAGGACTGAAGCTTTCTTT; CDR3aa: CASSLAGRRTEAFF; d_gene: NA; abundance: NA; v_gene: TRBV28; j_gene: TRBJ1-1
CDR3nt: TGTGCCATCAACCTGGGGTCCTACGAGCAGTACTTC; CDR3aa: CAINLGSYEQYF; d_gene: NA; abundance: NA; v_gene: TRBV6-1; j_gene: TRBJ2-7
CDR3nt: TGCAGTGCTGGACAAGCGGTATATGGCTACACCTTC; CDR3aa: CSAGQAVYGYTF; d_gene: NA; abundance: NA; v_gene: TRBV20-1; j_gene: TRBJ1-2
CDR3nt: TGTGCCAGCAGCTTAAATGCGGAAGGGGAGACCCAGTACTTC; CDR3aa: CASSLNAEGETQYF; d_gene: NA; abundance: once; v_gene: TRBV7-2; j_gene: TRBJ2-5
CDR3nt: TGCAGTGCTAGAGACCGAGGCGGGGGGCTAAAGTCCTACGAGCAGTACTTC; CDR3aa: CSARDRGGGLKSYEQYF; d_gene: TRBD2; abundance: NA; v_gene: TRBV20-1; j_gene: TRBJ2-7
CDR3nt: TGTGCCACCAGCAAACCGGGACAGGGATTCTACGAGCAGTACTTC; CDR3aa: CATSKPGQGFYEQYF; d_gene: TRBD1; abundance: NA; v_gene: TRBV15; j_gene: TRBJ2-7
CDR3nt: TGTGCCAGCAGGTTGAGCTCTGGGGCCAACGTCCTGACTTTC; CDR3aa: CASRLSSGANVLTF; d_gene: NA; abundance: NA; v_gene: TRBV28; j_gene: TRBJ2-6
CDR3nt: TGCAGTGCCCCTCGCCGACTAGCGGGGGACCTCAAGCGCACAGATACGCAGTATTTT; CDR3aa: CSAPRRLAGDLKRTDTQYF; d_gene: TRBD2; abundance: NA; v_gene: TRBV20-1; j_gene: TRBJ2-3
CDR3nt: TGTGCCACCAACACAGGAAATAGCAATCAGCCCCAGCATTTT; CDR3aa: CATNTGNSNQPQHF; d_gene: NA; abundance: NA; v_gene: TRBV24-1; j_gene: TRBJ1-5
CDR3nt: TGCAGTGCTAGACTAGCGGGGCGCCCTGATACGCAGTATTTT; CDR3aa: CSARLAGRPDTQYF; d_gene: TRBD2; abundance: NA; v_gene: TRBV20-1; j_gene: TRBJ2-3
CDR3nt: TGCAGTGCTAGAGATAGCAGGGTTGCGGGTGAAAAACTGTTTTTT; CDR3aa: CSARDSRVAGEKLFF; d_gene: NA; abundance: NA; v_gene: TRBV20-1; j_gene: TRBJ1-4
CDR3nt: TGTGCCAGTAGTGCAACAGGGGTTTCACCCCTCCACTTT; CDR3aa: CASSATGVSPLHF; d_gene: TRBD1; abundance: NA; v_gene: TRBV19; j_gene: TRBJ1-6
CDR3nt: TGTGCCACCAGCAAGCTTGACAGGGGCCTATCCTACGAGCAGTACTTC; CDR3aa: CATSKLDRGLSYEQYF; d_gene: TRBD1; abundance: once; v_gene: TRBV15; j_gene: TRBJ2-7
CDR3nt: TGTGCCAGCGGGGATTCTAGCGGCGTCTACAATGAGCAGTTCTTC; CDR3aa: CASGDSSGVYNEQFF; d_gene: TRBD2; abundance: once; v_gene: TRBV6-2/TRBV6-3; j_gene: TRBJ2-1
CDR3nt: TGTGCCAGCAGCTCCGATGCCAGGGCCCTCGGGGCCAACGTCCTGACTTTC; CDR3aa: CASSSDARALGANVLTF; d_gene: NA; abundance: NA; v_gene: TRBV7-9; j_gene: TRBJ2-6
CDR3nt: TGTGCCAGCAGGGGGACAGCAGTAGTGAACACTGAAGCTTTCTTT; CDR3aa: CASRGTAVVNTEAFF; d_gene: TRBD1; abundance: NA; v_gene: TRBV2; j_gene: TRBJ1-1
CDR3nt: TGTGCCAGCAGCGGCGGCTACACAGATACGCAGTATTTT; CDR3aa: CASSGGYTDTQYF; d_gene: NA; abundance: NA; v_gene: TRBV12-3/TRBV12-4; j_gene: TRBJ2-3
CDR3nt: TGTGCCAGCAGTTACGGCCGAGCTGTAGCACCCCTCCACTTT; CDR3aa: CASSYGRAVAPLHF; d_gene: NA; abundance: NA; v_gene: TRBV6-5; j_gene: TRBJ1-6
CDR3nt: TGTGCCAGCAGCTCCCTGCGCACAGATACGCAGTATTTT; CDR3aa: CASSSLRTDTQYF; d_gene: NA; abundance: NA; v_gene: TRBV5-4; j_gene: TRBJ2-3
CDR3nt: TGCGCCAGCAGCCAAGATGGGTTAATTACCAATGAGCAGTTCTTC; CDR3aa: CASSQDGLITNEQFF; d_gene: NA; abundance: NA; v_gene: TRBV4-1; j_gene: TRBJ2-1
CDR3nt: TGTGCCAGCAATTCGGGACAGGCCCGCTCTGGGGCCAACGTCCTGACTTTC; CDR3aa: CASNSGQARSGANVLTF; d_gene: TRBD1; abundance: NA; v_gene: TRBV2; j_gene: TRBJ2-6
CDR3nt: TGTGCCAGCAACTCCCTGGGGACCGAGTACTTC; CDR3aa: CASNSLGTEYF; d_gene: NA; abundance: NA; v_gene: TRBV6-5; j_gene: TRBJ2-7
CDR3nt: TGTGCCGGGCACGACAGGGGACTGACTGAAGCTTTCTTT; CDR3aa: CAGHDRGLTEAFF; d_gene: TRBD1; abundance: NA; v_gene: TRBV30; j_gene: TRBJ1-1
CDR3nt: TGCAGTGCTGCCTTCGGGGCCTATCAGCCCCAGCATTTT; CDR3aa: CSAAFGAYQPQHF; d_gene: NA; abundance: NA; v_gene: TRBV20-1; j_gene: TRBJ1-5
CDR3nt: TGTGCCAGCAGCCGGACCCAGCAAGGTGAAGCTTTCTTT; CDR3aa: CASSRTQQGEAFF; d_gene: NA; abundance: NA; v_gene: TRBV11-3; j_gene: TRBJ1-1
CDR3nt: TGCGCCAGCAGCTTCGGGCAGGCGAATGAGCAGTTCTTC; CDR3aa: CASSFGQANEQFF; d_gene: NA; abundance: once; v_gene: TRBV5-1; j_gene: TRBJ2-1
CDR3nt: TGTGCCAGTAGTCTACAGGTCGGGGTCGGGGAGCTGTTTTTT; CDR3aa: CASSLQVGVGELFF; d_gene: NA; abundance: NA; v_gene: TRBV19; j_gene: TRBJ2-2
CDR3nt: TGCAGTGCTAGAGCGGCTCGGGCCCACGAGCAGTACTTC; CDR3aa: CSARAARAHEQYF; d_gene: NA; abundance: NA; v_gene: TRBV20-1; j_gene: TRBJ2-7
CDR3nt: TGTGCCAGCAAGGACAGGGGAGAATGGTACGAGCAGTACTTC; CDR3aa: CASKDRGEWYEQYF; d_gene: TRBD1; abundance: NA; v_gene: TRBV12-3/TRBV12-4; j_gene: TRBJ2-7
CDR3nt: TGCAGTGCCCCAGAGAGACGGGGGAATTCACCCCTCCACTTT; CDR3aa: CSAPERRGNSPLHF; d_gene: NA; abundance: NA; v_gene: TRBV20-1; j_gene: TRBJ1-6
CDR3nt: TGTGCCAGCAGCGTAGACTTAGCGGGGAACGGTGAGCAGTTCTTC; CDR3aa: CASSVDLAGNGEQFF; d_gene: TRBD2; abundance: once; v_gene: TRBV9; j_gene: TRBJ2-1
CDR3nt: TGTGCCAGCAGTTTACAGGTGGATTGGAACCCCGGGGAGCTGTTTTTT; CDR3aa: CASSLQVDWNPGELFF; d_gene: NA; abundance: once; v_gene: TRBV28; j_gene: TRBJ2-2
CDR3nt: TGTGCCAGCAGTTATCAAAACAGGGCCTATGGCTACACCTTC; CDR3aa: CASSYQNRAYGYTF; d_gene: NA; abundance: NA; v_gene: TRBV12-3/TRBV12-4; j_gene: TRBJ1-2
CDR3nt: TGCAGTGCTGGGACAGGGGCCTCTACTGATCAGCCCCAGCATTTT; CDR3aa: CSAGTGASTDQPQHF; d_gene: TRBD1; abundance: NA; v_gene: TRBV20-1; j_gene: TRBJ1-5
CDR3nt: TGCGCCAGCAGCGGCGGGACAGCGTCCTACGAGCAGTACTTC; CDR3aa: CASSGGTASYEQYF; d_gene: NA; abundance: NA; v_gene: TRBV5-1; j_gene: TRBJ2-7
CDR3nt: TGTGCCAGCAGTGAATGGGGAGACGGTCATCAGCCCCAGCATTTT; CDR3aa: CASSEWGDGHQPQHF; d_gene: NA; abundance: NA; v_gene: TRBV25-1; j_gene: TRBJ1-5
CDR3nt: TGTGCCAGCAGCGTACCGCCCGGGGAGCTGTTTTTT; CDR3aa: CASSVPPGELFF; d_gene: NA; abundance: NA; v_gene: TRBV9; j_gene: TRBJ2-2
CDR3nt: TGTGCCAGCAGCCTAAGGGGACAGGACAACACCATATATTTT; CDR3aa: CASSLRGQDNTIYF; d_gene: TRBD1; abundance: NA; v_gene: TRBV3-1; j_gene: TRBJ1-3
CDR3nt: TGCAGTGCAGGGACTAGCGGGGGGGTAGCCAAAAACATTCAGTACTTC; CDR3aa: CSAGTSGGVAKNIQYF; d_gene: TRBD2; abundance: NA; v_gene: TRBV20-1; j_gene: TRBJ2-4
CDR3nt: TGCAGTGCCCTTGGACAGGGACTGACCTATGGCTACACCTTC; CDR3aa: CSALGQGLTYGYTF; d_gene: TRBD1; abundance: NA; v_gene: TRBV20-1; j_gene: TRBJ1-2
CDR3nt: TGTGCCAGCAGTTACTCAGGGCAGGGGGTCTTCTACTTC; CDR3aa: CASSYSGQGVFYF; d_gene: TRBD1; abundance: NA; v_gene: TRBV6-5; j_gene: TRBJ2-7
CDR3nt: TGTGCCAGCAGTCTCAACCCGGACAGGCAAGAGACCCAGTACTTC; CDR3aa: CASSLNPDRQETQYF; d_gene: TRBD1; abundance: NA; v_gene: TRBV6-2/TRBV6-3; j_gene: TRBJ2-5
CDR3nt: TGTGCCAGCAGCTTAGACTTGGGTAGCGGGGCCACCCAGTACTTC; CDR3aa: CASSLDLGSGATQYF; d_gene: TRBD2; abundance: NA; v_gene: TRBV7-2; j_gene: TRBJ2-5
CDR3nt: TGTGCCAGCAGTTTGCACCGAGCTAACTATGGCTACACCTTC; CDR3aa: CASSLHRANYGYTF; d_gene: NA; abundance: NA; v_gene: TRBV12-3/TRBV12-4; j_gene: TRBJ1-2
CDR3nt: TGTGCCACCAGTGATTTCTCCGGGGAGCTGTTTTTT; CDR3aa: CATSDFSGELFF; d_gene: NA; abundance: NA; v_gene: TRBV24-1; j_gene: TRBJ2-2
CDR3nt: TGTGCCAGCAGCACTGGACAGTTACGAAACACCATATATTTT; CDR3aa: CASSTGQLRNTIYF; d_gene: NA; abundance: NA; v_gene: TRBV7-2; j_gene: TRBJ1-3
CDR3nt: TGCAGTGCTTCCGAGTTAACGGGGAATCAGCCCCAGCATTTT; CDR3aa: CSASELTGNQPQHF; d_gene: NA; abundance: NA; v_gene: TRBV20-1; j_gene: TRBJ1-5
CDR3nt: TGCAGTGCTGTGGCTAGCGGGCCAAACATTCAGTACTTC; CDR3aa: CSAVASGPNIQYF; d_gene: TRBD2; abundance: NA; v_gene: TRBV20-1; j_gene: TRBJ2-4
CDR3nt: TGCAGTGCTAGAGATCCGGGACAGACCGGGGAGCTGTTTTTT; CDR3aa: CSARDPGQTGELFF; d_gene: TRBD1; abundance: NA; v_gene: TRBV20-1; j_gene: TRBJ2-2
CDR3nt: TGTGCCAGCAGCCAAGGCCGGGACACCAAGCAGTATTTT; CDR3aa: CASSQGRDTKQYF; d_gene: NA; abundance: NA; v_gene: TRBV5-4; j_gene: TRBJ2-3
CDR3nt: TGTGCCAGCAGCCTTCAGGGGGGGTCCTACAATGAGCAGTTCTTC; CDR3aa: CASSLQGGSYNEQFF; d_gene: NA; abundance: NA; v_gene: TRBV6-6; j_gene: TRBJ2-1
CDR3nt: TGTGCCAGCTCACATAATAACAGGGGCGACACTGAAGCTTTCTTT; CDR3aa: CASSHNNRGDTEAFF; d_gene: TRBD1; abundance: NA; v_gene: TRBV18; j_gene: TRBJ1-1
CDR3nt: TGTGCCAGCAGCAAAGGGCTCCGAGCTGCTAGCGGGGGCACTGGTGAGCAGTTCTTC; CDR3aa: CASSKGLRAASGGTGEQFF; d_gene: NA; abundance: NA; v_gene: TRBV21-1; j_gene: TRBJ2-1
CDR3nt: TGTGCCAGCAGCGACTCGGCGGCGGGCACTGAAGCTTTCTTT; CDR3aa: CASSDSAAGTEAFF; d_gene: NA; abundance: NA; v_gene: TRBV9; j_gene: TRBJ1-1